The 20 T cell receptor beta chains below were found in one sample sequenced in a study of blood T cell repertoires in COVID-19. Data came from immunoSEQ multiplex PCR; TCRdb stores just in-frame clones and leaves some out. The data show nearly 55,000 clones, with 65% to 85% seen just once and about 15% held by the top ten. Material: peripheral blood. Source of these receptors: a human donor with active or convalescent COVID-19. The donor label of this sample is uncertain.

V usage is TRBV5-1 and J usage is TRBJ1-3, with D tentatively TRBD1 (5 bases). The germline V and J ends were trimmed by 1 base and 7 bases, with 15 bases remaining between them. The germline V gene encodes CDR1 SGHRS and CDR2 YFSETQ. The CDR3 has 15 amino acids. CDR3: CASSLYDGAANTIYF. CDR3 DNA: TGCGCCAGCAGCTTGTACGATGGGGCTGCGAACACCATATATTTT.

The CDR3 DNA reads TGTGCCAGCAGTCCCTGGGACAACCATGGCTACACCTCACCTGGAACCTTC. Encoded protein: CASSPWDNHGYTSPGTF. V and J are TRBV7-2 and TRBJ1-2, with TRBD1 as a possible D gene (6 bases). The germline V and J ends were trimmed by 6 bases and 14 bases, with 34 bases remaining between them. This CDR3 is 17 amino acids long. Per germline, CDR1 SGHTA and CDR2 FQGNSA.

The CDR3 bases are TGCGCCAGCAGCCAAGGGACAGGGAATGAGCAGTTCTTC. Protein product: CASSQGTGNEQFF. The chain combines TRBV4-1 with TRBJ2-1; 8 bases agree with TRBD1. The V and J ends lost 1 base and 7 bases, in that order; junction bases with no gene match: 0. CDR3 length: 13 residues. Per the germline V gene, CDR1 is MGHRA and CDR2 is YSYEKL.

The V call is TRBV5-1, the J call TRBJ1-4, with a tentative D call TRBD1 (5 bases). The CDR3 consists of 15 residues. V dropped 4 bases and J dropped 0 bases, with 10 bases sitting between them. Germline V gives CDR1 SGHRS, CDR2 YFSETQ. The CDR3 protein is CASSPQAATNEKLFF. The CDR3 DNA follows: TGCGCCAGCAGCCCACAGGCAGCAACTAATGAAAAACTGTTTTTT.

The V and J genes are TRBV6-5 and TRBJ1-5; possibly TRBD1 for D (6 bases). Trimming cost V 5 bases and J 6 bases, with 17 bases left between them. There are 15 residues in the CDR3. Germline lookup yields CDR1 MNHEY and CDR2 SVGAGI. The CDR3 loop is CASSIMRTESQPQHF. CDR3 nucleotides: TGTGCCAGCAGTATAATGCGGACAGAGAGTCAGCCCCAGCATTTT.

V gene TRBV7-3 combines with J gene TRBJ1-4, with TRBD1 identical over 11 bases. The germline gives CDR1 SGHTA, CDR2 FQGTGA. This CDR3 comprises 17 residues. Trimming removed 5 bases from V and 2 bases from J; junction bases left unmatched: 7. The chain's CDR3 is CASSPPGQGGTNEKLFF. The DNA of the CDR3 is TGTGCCAGCAGCCCACCGGGACAGGGGGGCACTAATGAAAAACTGTTTTTT. Full variable domain (missing parts from reference TRBV7-3 and TRBJ1-4): GAGVSQTPSNKVTEKGKYVELRCDPISGHTALYWYRQSLGQGPEFLIYFQGTGAADDSGLPNDRFFAVRPEGSVSTLKIQRTERGDSAVYLCASSPPGQGGTNEKLFFGSGTQLSVL.

This clone has only a few counts. This chain uses TRBV5-1 with TRBJ2-6; possible D gene TRBD2, 5 bases. The CDR3 runs to 17 residues. The germline gives CDR1 SGHRS, CDR2 YFSETQ. V was trimmed by 3 bases and J by 0 bases, leaving 13 bases between them. The CDR3 DNA follows: TGCGCCAGCAGCTCGGGTCTTGACTACTCTGGGGCCAACGTCCTGACTTTC. Translation: CASSSGLDYSGANVLTF.

The table lists this clone with a count of one. The chain recombines TRBV27 with TRBJ2-1; D is uncertain. CDR1 and CDR2 (germline): MNHEY, SMNVEV (reference sequence). This CDR3 comprises 11 residues. Trimming removed 10 bases at V and 3 bases at J, with 7 bases between. DNA for the CDR3: TGTGCCACCTTCCGCTACAATGAGCAGTTCTTC. Protein product: CATFRYNEQFF.

The chain's CDR3 is CASTGYEQYF. The DNA of the CDR3 is TGTGCCAGCACGGGATACGAGCAGTACTTC. This rearrangement joins TRBV6-5 to TRBJ2-7; D is possibly TRBD2 (5 bases). V dropped 7 bases and J dropped 4 bases, with 5 bases sitting between them. This CDR3 contains 10 residues. CDR1 is MNHEY and CDR2 is SVGAGI in the germline V gene.

The chain is built from TRBV30 and TRBJ2-7; TRBD1 matches at 7 bases. This CDR3 is 15 amino acids long. Germline assignment: CDR1 GTSNPN and CDR2 SVGIG (reference sequence). The trim removed 0 bases at V and 2 bases at J, leaving 7 bases unmatched. This CDR3 is CAWSVQETGPYEQYF. The CDR3 coding sequence is TGTGCCTGGAGTGTACAGGAGACAGGGCCCTACGAGCAGTACTTC. Looking up the rest from reference TRBV30 and TRBJ2-7 gives the full variable domain: SQTIHQWPATLVQPVGSPLSLECTVEGTSNPNLYWYRQAAGRGLQLLFYSVGIGQISSEVPQNLSASRPQDRQFILSSKKLLLSDSGFYLCAWSVQETGPYEQYFGPGTRLTVT.

The chain couples TRBV19 to TRBJ1-5, with 7 bases fitting TRBD1. The CDR3 length is 16 residues. The J segment lost 1 base and the V segment lost 5 bases, leaving 8 bases of the junction unmatched. Germline V lookup: CDR1 LNHDA, CDR2 SQIVND (reference sequence). The CDR3 reads CASSLIRDSSNQPQHF. The CDR3 nucleotides are TGTGCCAGTAGTTTAATTCGGGACAGCAGCAATCAGCCCCAGCATTTT.

The chain combines TRBV5-1 with TRBJ1-3; D may be TRBD1 (6 bases). Trimming stripped 4 bases from V and 4 bases from J, with 12 bases between. The CDR3 is 14 residues long. The germline V gene encodes CDR1 SGHRS and CDR2 YFSETQ. The CDR3 DNA reads TGCGCCAGCAGCGTCACAGGGAACGGAAACACCATATATTTT. This encodes CASSVTGNGNTIYF.

This clone turned up a few times. The CDR3 here is CASKSGGTNVLTF. The CDR3 nucleotides are TGCGCCAGCAAGTCAGGGGGCACCAACGTCCTGACTTTC. This chain links TRBV10-2 with TRBJ2-6, with TRBD1 matching over 8 bases. Unmatched junction bases numbered 4, after V lost 7 bases and J lost 8 bases. CDR3 length: 13 amino acids. In germline, CDR1 is WSHSY, CDR2 SAAADI.

CDR3 nucleotides: TGCAGCGTCGTTAAGGCAGGGGCGAACACCGGGGAGCTGTTTTTT. Protein: CSVVKAGANTGELFF. The gene calls are TRBV29-1 and TRBJ2-2; perhaps TRBD1 as D (6 bases). Trimming stripped 6 bases from V and 0 bases from J, with 14 bases between. CDR1 is SQVTM, CDR2 ANQGSEA, per germline. The CDR3 is made up of 15 amino acids.

This clone was picked up one time. The chain uses TRBV19 and TRBJ2-5; perhaps TRBD1 as D (6 bases). The CDR3 sequence is 11 residues long. V dropped 7 bases and J dropped 6 bases, with 9 bases sitting between them. Germline CDR1 reads LNHDA; CDR2 reads SQIVND (reference sequence). CDR3 sequence reads: CASNQGQTQYF. The DNA for the CDR3 is TGTGCCAGTAACCAGGGGCAGACCCAGTACTTC.

CDR3 nucleotides: TGTGCCAGCAGTTTATCGGCCAGGGACTATGGCTACACCTTC. Its protein product is CASSLSARDYGYTF. The rearrangement joins TRBV28 to TRBJ1-2; TRBD1 might be the D (5 bases). Germline V gene data show CDR1 as MDHEN and CDR2 as SYDVKM. Between the trimmed V and J ends, which lost 1 base and 3 bases, there was a span of 9 bases. CDR3 length: 14 amino acids.

The chain uses TRBV19 and TRBJ1-5; 8 bases agree with TRBD1. The CDR3 is 14 residues long. V shed 3 bases and J 6 bases; nucleotides not matched to a gene: 4. Per the germline V gene, CDR1 is LNHDA and CDR2 is SQIVND (reference sequence). In DNA form, the CDR3 reads TGTGCCAGTAGTATCCCAGGGGGCTTTCAGCCCCAGCATTTT. It yields the protein CASSIPGGFQPQHF.

This chain joins TRBV2 and TRBJ2-7; 7 nucleotides align to TRBD1. CDR1 and CDR2 (germline): SNHLY, FYNNEI. The CDR3 sequence is 12 residues long. The ends lost 6 bases at V and 5 bases at J; junction bases unmatched: 4. CDR3 amino acids: CASRQGTHEQYF. CDR3 DNA sequence: TGTGCCAGCAGACAGGGGACCCACGAGCAGTACTTC.

The J gene is TRBJ1-2, the V gene TRBV24-1; TRBD1 matches at 11 bases. The V gene's germline CDR1 is KGHDR and CDR2 SFDVKD. The CDR3 length is 17 residues. V lost 3 bases to trimming and J lost 0 bases; unmatched junction nucleotides: 5. For the CDR3, the DNA is TGTGCCACCAGTGATCCGGACAGGGGGCAATCTAACTATGGCTACACCTTC. Amino acids: CATSDPDRGQSNYGYTF.

This clone occurred a few times. This specimen includes other DNA sequences encoding the same CDR3. This chain connects TRBV27 to TRBJ2-5; D gene uncertain. Germline CDR1 is MNHEY and CDR2 is SMNVEV (reference sequence). The CDR3 spans 13 residues. The V end lost 6 bases, the J end lost 3 bases, and 11 bases lay between the germline ends. CDR3 in DNA: TGTGCCAGCAGCCGAAAGCGTGAAGAGACCCAGTACTTC. Its protein product is CASSRKREETQYF.